Listed here are 9 T cell receptor beta chains from one sample, sequenced in a study of identifying expanded T cells in peripheral blood. TCRdb's copy holds only in-frame clones and misses some; the assay was immunoSEQ multiplex PCR. This sample has around 90,000 clones, with about 87% found just once. Sequencing used blood. The receptors shown here come from a person aged 18 to 75 in good health.

The chain couples TRBV11-2 to TRBJ2-7; D is unclear. V was shortened by 1 base and J by 0 bases, with 10 bases between the two germline ends. This CDR3 is 15 amino acids long. Germline CDR1 and CDR2: SGHAT and FQNNGV. As DNA, the CDR3 is TGTGCCAGCAGCTTAGCACACAAATTCTCCTACGAGCAGTACTTC. Translation gives CASSLAHKFSYEQYF.

CDR3 region: CASSFEGGSTDTQYF. The CDR3 nucleotides are TGTGCCAGCAGCTTTGAGGGAGGTTCCACAGATACGCAGTATTTT. This chain uses TRBV11-3 with TRBJ2-3, with D maybe TRBD2 (6 bases). This CDR3 region has 15 residues. Trimming pared 3 bases from V and 2 bases from J, leaving 12 bases between. Germline CDR1 is SGHNT and CDR2 is YENEEA.

CDR3 bases: TGTGCCAGCAGTTTATCATGGGATAGCACAGATACGCAGTATTTT. Translated: CASSLSWDSTDTQYF. The chain uses TRBV27 and TRBJ2-3; no definite D call. The CDR3 spans 15 residues. The V end lost 0 bases, the J end lost 0 bases, and 7 bases lay between the germline ends. Per germline, CDR1 MNHEY and CDR2 SMNVEV (reference sequence).

The rearrangement links TRBV4-2 to TRBJ1-2; D uncertain. Trimming took off 1 base at V and 4 bases at J, with 10 bases between the two ends. In germline, CDR1 is LGHNA, CDR2 YNFKEQ. The CDR3 sequence is 14 residues long. CDR3 residues: CASSQGRASYGYTF. The CDR3 bases are TGTGCCAGCAGCCAAGGTAGGGCCTCCTATGGCTACACCTTC.

The V and J genes are TRBV5-4 and TRBJ2-1, with 8 bases lining up with TRBD2. The CDR3 length is 16 residues. Per germline, CDR1 SGHNT and CDR2 YYREEE (reference sequence). Trimming removed 4 bases from V and 8 bases from J; junction bases left unmatched: 14. The CDR3 DNA follows: TGTGCCAGCAGCCCCGGGACTAGTAACCTAAGGGATGAGCAGTTCTTC. Encoded protein: CASSPGTSNLRDEQFF. Full variable domain (rest looked up from reference TRBV5-4 and TRBJ2-1): ETGVTQSPTHLIKTRGQQVTLRCSSQSGHNTVSWYQQALGQGPQFIFQYYREEENGRGNFPPRFSGLQFPNYSSELNVNALELDDSALYLCASSPGTSNLRDEQFFGPGTRLTVL.

The chain carries TRBV7-9 and TRBJ2-7; TRBD2 agrees at 9 bases. Germline V gene data show CDR1 as SEHNR and CDR2 as FQNEAQ (reference sequence). CDR3 length: 13 amino acids. Germline trimming cut 1 base from V and 5 bases from J; bases unmatched to any gene: 0. The CDR3 spells CASSLGLADEQYF. In DNA form, the CDR3 reads TGTGCCAGCAGCTTAGGACTAGCGGACGAGCAGTACTTC.

The gene calls are TRBV5-1 and TRBJ2-1, with 9 positions matching TRBD1. Germline lookup yields CDR1 SGHRS and CDR2 YFSETQ. This CDR3 region has 14 residues. Losses at the gene ends were 3 bases for V and 8 bases for J; bases not matched to a gene: 6. Here the CDR3 DNA reads TGCGCCAGCAGCTCCGACAGGGGGGGTGATGAGCAGTTCTTC. Translation: CASSSDRGGDEQFF.

The gene calls are TRBV6-4 and TRBJ2-1, with D unresolved. Germline CDR1 MRHNA, CDR2 SNTAGT. This CDR3 is built from 15 residues. Trimming shortened V by 0 bases and J by 6 bases, and 12 bases separated the two germline ends. CDR3: CASSDSKGKGNEQFF. The CDR3 coding sequence is TGTGCCAGCAGTGACTCTAAAGGGAAAGGCAATGAGCAGTTCTTC.

The V call is TRBV19, the J call TRBJ2-5, with TRBD1 identical over 10 bases. V lost 5 bases to trimming and J lost 5 bases; unmatched junction nucleotides: 11. CDR1 is LNHDA, CDR2 SQIVND, per germline (reference sequence). CDR3 length: 16 amino acids. Here the CDR3 reads CASSPPGTGVFETQYF. CDR3 DNA: TGTGCCAGTAGTCCCCCCGGGACAGGGGTTTTTGAGACCCAGTACTTC.